Following are 5 T cell receptor beta chains from one sample sequenced in a study of shared clonotypes between healthy human individuals. Assay: immunoSEQ multiplex PCR; the TCRdb copy retains only in-frame clones and omits some. The data show 450,000 to 500,000 clones, about 72% seen once. Specimen: PBMCs. These receptors came from a woman aged 40 to 49 in good health. Some clones in this sample may be carry-over from other donors' samples.

The rearrangement joins TRBV28 to TRBJ2-2, with D hard to call. The length of the CDR3 is 15 residues. The germline V gene encodes CDR1 MDHEN and CDR2 SYDVKM. V dropped 2 bases and J dropped 0 bases, with 7 bases sitting between them. CDR3 loop: CASSLIATNTGELFF. The CDR3 DNA is TGTGCCAGCAGTTTAATAGCTACGAACACCGGGGAGCTGTTTTTT. The entire variable domain, with the rest obtained from reference TRBV28 and TRBJ2-2, is as follows: DVKVTQSSRYLVKRTGEKVFLECVQDMDHENMFWYRQDPGLGLRLIYFSYDVKMKEKGDIPEGYSVSREKKERFSLILESASTNQTSMYLCASSLIATNTGELFFGEGSRLTVL.

This sequence joins TRBV6-5 and TRBJ2-1, with TRBD2 matching 8 bases. The CDR3 totals 14 residues. J gave up 5 bases and V 10 bases, and 10 bases lay outside the gene matches. Germline V CDR1 and CDR2: MNHEY, SVGAGI. In nucleotides, the CDR3 is TGTGCCACCGGAGGTGGCGGGAGGCACAATGAGCAGTTCTTC. As protein: CATGGGGRHNEQFF.

This clone has more than one count but fewer than ten. The chain joins TRBV2 to TRBJ1-2; possibly TRBD1 for D (5 bases). The V gene lost 11 bases and the J gene lost 4 bases, with 11 bases spanning the gap. The CDR3 is 11 amino acids. Germline CDR1 is SNHLY and CDR2 is FYNNEI. CDR3 region: CALGRGYGYTF. The CDR3 DNA follows: TGTGCCCTCGGGAGGGGCTATGGCTACACCTTC.

The chain has TRBV7-2 and TRBJ1-5, with a weak D call TRBD1 (5 bases). Per germline, CDR1 SGHTA and CDR2 FQGNSA. This CDR3 has 15 amino acids. Trimming stripped 1 base from V and 5 bases from J, with 12 bases between. The CDR3 protein is CASSLVYGGDQPQHF. CDR3 DNA sequence: TGTGCCAGCAGCTTAGTCTACGGAGGGGATCAGCCCCAGCATTTT.

The chain carries TRBV12-2 and TRBJ1-2; TRBD1, the D gene given by the table, was not confirmed from the DNA. TRBV12-2 is a recognized pseudogene. The length of the CDR3 is 18 residues. The CDR3 nucleotides read TGTGCAAGTCGCTTAGCTGGGGTTAGGGGGCGCGAACACTATGGCTACACCTTC. This sequence encodes CASRLAGVRGREHYGYTF.